This T cell receptor beta chain was captured in a study of T cell repertoires in cytomegalovirus infection. For the study at large: Through public TCR beta signatures, both CMV infection and matching HLA type were indicated.

TCRdb processed the reads anew with MiXCR; each CDR3 protein has one entry. The data show approximately 500,000 distinct CDR3 sequences, less than 30% seen once. Study-wide findings and caveats: Cumulative public TCR beta family frequency identified CMV carriers with the relevant HLA. HLA-C-restricted CMV clonotypes gave the most frequent clonotype in two of eight donors.

This clonotype was counted between two and nine times. The antigen remains unidentified. Germline CDR1 reads MGHRA; CDR2 reads YSYEKL. This CDR3 is 12 amino acids long. Trimming removed 0 bases from V and 7 bases from J, with 6 bases in between. The rearrangement joins TRBV4-1 to TRBJ2-5; D gene unclear. The sequenced sample was PBMCs. The clonotype originates from a human donor in good health (CMV status not recorded). Some clones in this sample may be carry-over from other donors' samples. CDR3 region: CASSQDQSTQYF. CDR3 nucleotides: TGCGCCAGCAGCCAAGATCAGTCGACCCAGTACTTC.